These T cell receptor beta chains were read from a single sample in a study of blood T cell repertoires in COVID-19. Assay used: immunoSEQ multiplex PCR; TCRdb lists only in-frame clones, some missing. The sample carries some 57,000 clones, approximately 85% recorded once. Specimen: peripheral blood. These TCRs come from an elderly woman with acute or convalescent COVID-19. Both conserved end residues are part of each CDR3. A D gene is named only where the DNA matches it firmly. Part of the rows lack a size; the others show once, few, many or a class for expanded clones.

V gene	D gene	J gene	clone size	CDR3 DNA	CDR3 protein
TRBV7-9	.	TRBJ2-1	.	TGTGCCAGCAGCCCAGCAAGGAGTCGAAGTGACAATGAGCAGTTCTTC	CASSPARSRSDNEQFF
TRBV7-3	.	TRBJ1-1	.	TGTGCCAGCAGCTACGGGGGGAACACTGAAGCTTTCTTT	CASSYGGNTEAFF
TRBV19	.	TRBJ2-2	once	TGTGCCAGTAGGCGCAGGGGTTACACCGGGGAGCTGTTTTTT	CASRRRGYTGELFF
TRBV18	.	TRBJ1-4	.	TGTGCCAGCTCACCGCAGTCGGGTTCTAATGAAAAACTGTTTTTT	CASSPQSGSNEKLFF
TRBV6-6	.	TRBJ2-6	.	TGTGCCAGCAGTTACTCCAATAGTGGGGCCAACGTCCTGACTTTC	CASSYSNSGANVLTF
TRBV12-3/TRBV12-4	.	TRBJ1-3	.	TGTGCCAGCAGTCTCCCCGGAAACACCATATATTTT	CASSLPGNTIYF
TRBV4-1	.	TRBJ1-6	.	TGCGCCAGCAGCCAAGACGTCCTTAATTCACCCCTCCACTTT	CASSQDVLNSPLHF
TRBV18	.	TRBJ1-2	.	TGTGCCAGCTCACCTATCAGGGAAGGCTACACCTTC	CASSPIREGYTF
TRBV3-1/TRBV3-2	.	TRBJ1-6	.	TGTGCCAGCAGCGCAGGGGTTTCCTATAATTCACCCCTCCACTTT	CASSAGVSYNSPLHF
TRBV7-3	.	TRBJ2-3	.	TGTGCCAGCAGCAGCACTAGCACAGATACGCAGTATTTT	CASSSTSTDTQYF
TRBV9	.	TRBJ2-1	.	TGTGCCAGCAGCCCCCGTTTAGCCGTCGATGAGCAGTTCTTC	CASSPRLAVDEQFF
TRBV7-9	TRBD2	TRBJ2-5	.	TGTGCCAGCAGCCCTGGACTAGCGGCACAAGAGACCCAGTACTTC	CASSPGLAAQETQYF
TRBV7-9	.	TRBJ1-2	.	TGTGCCAGCAGCTCCTTGACAGGAATCATACTTGGCTACACCTTC	CASSSLTGIILGYTF
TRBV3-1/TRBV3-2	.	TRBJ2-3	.	TGTGCCAGCAGCCATCAGTGGGGGGGCCGCACAGATACGCAGTATTTT	CASSHQWGGRTDTQYF
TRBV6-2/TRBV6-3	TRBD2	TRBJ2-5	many	TGTGCCAGCAGTTACCCTCGGCTAGCGGGCAGAGGTCGGGAGACCCAGTACTTC	CASSYPRLAGRGRETQYF
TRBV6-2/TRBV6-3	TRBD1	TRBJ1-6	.	TGTGCCAGCAGTTCCGGACAGGGTTTTAATTCACCCCTCCACTTT	CASSSGQGFNSPLHF
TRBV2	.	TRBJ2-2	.	TGTGCCAGCAGTGAAAGTTGGGAGGCCGGGGAGCTGTTTTTT	CASSESWEAGELFF
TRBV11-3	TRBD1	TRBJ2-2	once	TGTGCCAGCAGCGTAGGACAGGCCACCGGGGAGCTGTTTTTT	CASSVGQATGELFF
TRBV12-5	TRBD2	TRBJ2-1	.	TGTGCTAGTGGGGCCGGGACTAACTACAATGAGCAGTTCTTC	CASGAGTNYNEQFF
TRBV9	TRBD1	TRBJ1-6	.	TGTGCCAGCAGTACAGGACAGGGTAATTCACCCCTCCACTTT	CASSTGQGNSPLHF
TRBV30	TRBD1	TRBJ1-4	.	TGTGCCACAGATACAGGGGGAAGAGAAAAACTGTTTTTT	CATDTGGREKLFF
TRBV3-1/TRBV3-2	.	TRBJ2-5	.	TGTGCCAGCAGCCAAGCGTTGACACCGCAAGAGACCCAGTACTTC	CASSQALTPQETQYF
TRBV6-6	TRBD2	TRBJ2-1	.	TGTGCCAGCAGTTACTTAGCGGGGGGTGGGAATGAGCAGTTCTTC	CASSYLAGGGNEQFF
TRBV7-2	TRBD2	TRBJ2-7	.	TGTGCCAGCAGCTTAGTGCTAGCGGGCACCTACGAGCAGTACTTC	CASSLVLAGTYEQYF
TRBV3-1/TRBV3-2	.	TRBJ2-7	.	TGTGCCAGCAGCCAACGCGCCCAGGGCTCCTACGAGCAGTACTTC	CASSQRAQGSYEQYF
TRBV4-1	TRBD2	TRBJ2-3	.	TGCGCCAGCAGCCTTCCGGGACTAATCACAGATACGCAGTATTTT	CASSLPGLITDTQYF
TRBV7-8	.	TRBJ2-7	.	TGTGCCAGCAGCTTAGTCGGGGGCTACGAGCAGTACTTC	CASSLVGGYEQYF
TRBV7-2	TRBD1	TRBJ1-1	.	TGTGCCAGCAGCGCGGGGACAGGGATGAACACTGAAGCTTTCTTT	CASSAGTGMNTEAFF
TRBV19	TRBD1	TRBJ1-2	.	TGTGCCAGTAGTATAGGCGGGGACAGCTATGGCTACACCTTC	CASSIGGDSYGYTF
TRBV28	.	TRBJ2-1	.	TGTGCCAGCAGTTCTATCAACCACGGTACCCTAAGCTCCTACAATGAGCAGTTCTTC	CASSSINHGTLSSYNEQFF
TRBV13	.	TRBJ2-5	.	TGTGCCAGCAGCTTGTGGGGGGTCCAAGAGACCCAGTACTTC	CASSLWGVQETQYF
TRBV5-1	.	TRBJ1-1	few	TGCGCCAGCAGCCCTGATGAGGTAAACACTGAAGCTTTCTTT	CASSPDEVNTEAFF
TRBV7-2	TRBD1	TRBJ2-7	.	TGTGCCAGCAGCTTCGAGGACAGGGGTTATTACGAGCAGTACTTC	CASSFEDRGYYEQYF